This entry lists 18 T cell receptor beta chains sequenced from one sample in a study of Graves' ophthalmopathy and Graves' hyperthyroidism. For repertoire sequencing, the TCR beta CDR3 regions were amplified from RNA transcripts. Second-round multiplex PCR came after first-round RT-PCR with HTBI primers. One entry per CDR3 protein, called by TCRdb with MiXCR from the multiplex PCR reads. The table shows 200,000 to 300,000 distinct CDR3 sequences, with around 45% occurring only once. The sample comprised peripheral blood. These receptors were collected from an adult man with Graves' ophthalmopathy.

The rearrangement joins TRBV5-6 to TRBJ1-2; 7 nucleotides agree with TRBD1. Germline CDR1 is SGHDT and CDR2 is YYEEEE. V shed 10 bases, J shed 4 bases, and the junction held 13 bases outside the gene matches. The CDR3 spans 14 residues. Here the CDR3 reads CAWSQQGTGYGYTF. CDR3 nucleotides: TGTGCCTGGAGTCAACAGGGGACGGGCTATGGCTACACCTTC.

Only a few counts were recorded for this clonotype. V usage is TRBV6-5 and J usage is TRBJ1-2; tentatively, D is TRBD1 (6 bases). Trimming pared 6 bases from V and 6 bases from J, leaving 11 bases between. The length of the CDR3 is 12 residues. Germline CDR1 and CDR2: MNHEY and SVGAGI. CDR3 sequence (DNA): TGTGCCAGCAGATTCTCAGGGGATGGCTACACCTTC. Translating it yields CASRFSGDGYTF.

This rearrangement joins TRBV6-1 to TRBJ2-6; either TRBD1 or TRBD2 may fit D (6 bases each). The CDR3 covers 18 residues. Trimming stripped 7 bases from V and 2 bases from J, with 21 bases between. From germline, CDR1 is MNHNS and CDR2 SASEGT. The DNA of the CDR3 is TGTGCCAGCAACCCTTGGGGCAGGGGAGGCACTGGGGCCAACGTCCTGACTTTC. As protein: CASNPWGRGGTGANVLTF.

This chain uses TRBV14 with TRBJ2-7; 10 bases align to TRBD2. This CDR3 comprises 15 residues. In germline, CDR1 is SGHDN, CDR2 FVKESK. V dropped 2 bases and J dropped 1; count of bases not matched to a gene: 2. CDR3 loop: CASSQLSGRSYEQYF. In DNA, the CDR3 is TGTGCCAGCAGCCAACTTAGCGGGAGGTCCTACGAGCAGTACTTC.

This clonotype has just a few counts. V and J are TRBV7-9 and TRBJ1-2; D may be TRBD1 (6 bases). The CDR3 has 11 amino acids. Germline CDR1 SEHNR, CDR2 FQNEAQ (reference sequence). Trimming cost V 10 bases and J 7 bases, with 13 bases left between them. The CDR3 here is CATEGGFGYTF. CDR3 DNA sequence: TGTGCCACGGAAGGGGGGTTTGGCTACACCTTC.

In its sample, this clonotype was seen a few times. This chain connects TRBV12-3 or TRBV12-4 to TRBJ1-2, with TRBD1 as a possible D gene (6 bases). CDR3 size: 13 residues. The germline V and J ends were trimmed by 7 bases and 8 bases, with 17 bases remaining between them. The CDR3 loop is CASTSQGRGGYTF. The CDR3, as DNA: TGTGCCAGCACCTCACAGGGACGGGGCGGCTACACCTTC.

The chain has TRBV19 and TRBJ1-3; 7 bases are a match to TRBD1. V gave up 5 bases and J gave up 0 bases; unmatched junction bases: 10. The germline V gene has CDR1 LNHDA and CDR2 SQIVND (reference sequence). CDR3 size: 17 residues. The CDR3 DNA reads as TGTGCCAGTAGTCCCCCGGGACAGTGGGACTCTGGAAACACCATATATTTT. This codes for CASSPPGQWDSGNTIYF.

There are a few counts of this clonotype. The chain employs TRBV7-3 and TRBJ2-7; maybe TRBD2 (7 bases). The germline V gene has CDR1 SGHTA and CDR2 FQGTGA. Trimming took 11 bases from V and 5 from J, leaving 31 bases between them. The CDR3 has 17 amino acids. CDR3 DNA sequence: TGTGCCTGGAGTGTAGGGGGGGCTCAAGGGGCGAGAAACGAGCAGTACTTC. It specifies CAWSVGGAQGARNEQYF.

The chain is built from TRBV5-1 and TRBJ2-2; tentatively, D is TRBD2 (5 bases). The CDR3 is made up of 14 amino acids. The germline CDR1 and CDR2 sequences are SGHRS and YFSETQ. Between the trimmed V and J ends, which lost 0 bases and 7 bases, there was a span of 10 bases. The CDR3 nucleotides are TGCGCCAGCAGCTTGGAGGAGGTTGGCGGGGAGCTGTTTTTT. It codes for CASSLEEVGGELFF.

This chain links TRBV29-1 with TRBJ2-7, with D tentatively TRBD1 or TRBD2 (5 bases each). The CDR3 loop spans 14 amino acids. Germline loops: CDR1 SQVTM, CDR2 ANQGSEA. V shed 4 bases and J shed 1 base, with 14 bases lying between them. The CDR3 DNA is TGCAGCGTTGGGTTGGGGACGCCTTCCTACGAGCAGTACTTC. Translating it yields CSVGLGTPSYEQYF.

V gene TRBV5-1 combines with J gene TRBJ1-3; D not certain. The DNA end lines up better with TRBJ2-3; the J call may be wrong. The CDR3 has 14 amino acids. CDR1 and CDR2 from the germline V gene are SGHRS and YFSETQ. This CDR3 reads CASSLAAHTDTQYF. The CDR3 DNA reads as TGCGCCAGCAGCTTGGCGGCACACACAGATACGCAGTATTTT.

The gene calls are TRBV20-1 and TRBJ2-7; 7 positions agree with TRBD2. This CDR3 has 14 amino acids. V lost 0 bases, J lost 1 base, and 3 bases stayed unmatched. CDR1 DFQATT and CDR2 SNEGSKA come from the germline V gene (reference sequence). The CDR3 DNA follows: TGCAGTGCTAGAGATACTAGCGTTTCCTACGAGCAGTACTTC. Its translation: CSARDTSVSYEQYF.

Written as DNA, the CDR3 is TGTGCCAGCAGCGTAGGGACCCAACCCTACGAGCAGTACTTC. Translation gives CASSVGTQPYEQYF. This chain joins TRBV2 and TRBJ2-7; D is tentatively TRBD1 or TRBD2 (5 bases each). CDR3 size: 14 residues. Trimming shortened V by 6 bases and J by 2 bases, and 14 bases separated the two germline ends. Germline V gene data show CDR1 as SNHLY and CDR2 as FYNNEI.

J is TRBJ2-5 and V is TRBV10-2, with D uncertain. Trimming left V 6 bases short and J 4 bases short, with 6 bases between. The CDR3 is 11 amino acids. CDR1 is WSHSY and CDR2 is SAAADI in the germline V gene. The CDR3 coding sequence is TGCGCCAGCAGCCAAATAGAGACCCAGTACTTC. The encoded protein is CASSQIETQYF.

There are many counts of this clonotype. This chain links TRBV15 with TRBJ2-7, with a weak D call TRBD2 (5 bases). The CDR3 sequence is 11 residues long. CDR1 is LNHNV, CDR2 YYDKDF, per germline (reference sequence). The V gene lost 4 bases and the J gene lost 5 bases, with 6 bases spanning the gap. The CDR3 bases are TGTGCCACCAGCACGGAGGACGAGCAGTACTTC. Encoded protein: CATSTEDEQYF.

This sequence joins TRBV10-3 and TRBJ2-7; 8 bases match TRBD1. Germline CDR1 ENHRY, CDR2 SYGVKD. Trimming removed 10 bases from V and 3 bases from J; junction bases left unmatched: 11. This CDR3 is 14 amino acids long. CDR3: CASTLDRASYEQYF. For the CDR3, the DNA is TGTGCCAGCACCCTGGACAGGGCAAGCTACGAGCAGTACTTC.

A note on this clonotype: Given the absence of the conserved phenylalanine or tryptophan at the CDR3 end, a read error is likely. The rearrangement links TRBV7-9 to TRBJ2-7; D remains ambiguous. Trimming removed 6 bases from V and 3 bases from J, with 9 bases in between. The CDR3 is 12 amino acids. From germline, CDR1 is SEHNR and CDR2 FQNEAQ (reference sequence). The CDR3: CASSLLGYEQYL. In DNA form, the CDR3 reads TGTGCCAGCAGTCTCTTGGGCTACGAGCAGTACCTC.

There are a few counts of this clonotype. V is TRBV6-6 and J is TRBJ2-5, with D tentatively TRBD2 (5 bases). The germline gives CDR1 MNHNY, CDR2 SVGAGI (reference sequence). The CDR3 is 16 residues long. The V gene lost 2 bases and the J gene lost 5 bases, with 18 bases spanning the gap. The CDR3 protein is CASSYRTPASGETQYF. Here the CDR3 DNA reads TGTGCCAGCAGTTACCGGACTCCCGCCTCGGGGGAGACCCAGTACTTC.